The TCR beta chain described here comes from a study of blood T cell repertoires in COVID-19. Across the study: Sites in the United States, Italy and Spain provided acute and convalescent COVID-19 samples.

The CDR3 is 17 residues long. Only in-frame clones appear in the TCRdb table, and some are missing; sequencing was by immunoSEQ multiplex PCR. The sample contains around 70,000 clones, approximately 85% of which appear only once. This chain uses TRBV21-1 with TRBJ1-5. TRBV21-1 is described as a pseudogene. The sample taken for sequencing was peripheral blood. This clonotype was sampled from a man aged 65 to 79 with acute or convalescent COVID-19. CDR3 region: CASSKPPPAYTNQPQHF. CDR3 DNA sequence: TGTGCCAGCAGCAAGCCGCCCCCTGCCTATACCAATCAGCCCCAGCATTTT.